The text below deals with one T cell receptor beta chain. The antigen it recognizes is unknown. Nothing much larger sits one base from this clone, and base qualities are not available. TCRbeta CDR3 regions were amplified from genomic DNA using the immunoSEQ Assay, a bias-controlled multiplex PCR. On the study's bioinformatics: Nucleated cell counts per sample were estimated from amplification of reference gene primers within the assay. To quantify the absolute abundance of each unique TCRbeta CDR3 rearrangement, sequence reads were collapsed and filtered. For each sample, productive Simpson clonality was calculated by taking the square root of Simpson's diversity index across productive rearrangements. Drawn from immuneACCESS, this table holds only the in-frame rearrangements with V and J called that TCRdb kept. Clones are partly lost; checked studies trace under half to an unresolved V gene and leave the rest unexplained. V and J calls and clone size come straight from that table; D and trimming were deduced from the DNA. The sample table holds over 200,000 clones, of which just under 90% were seen once. The top ten clones comprise less than 3.5% of the sample.

In Seattle, one collaborating source enrolled patients while the infection was active and tracked those patients longitudinally over the course of disease. Whole blood was collected in K2EDTA tubes by collaborating institutions according to the institutions' own protocols. For TCRbeta analysis, collaborators shipped samples in one of three forms: frozen whole blood, isolated PBMCs, or DNA extracted from either of those sample types. From the germline V gene, CDR1 is SNHLY and CDR2 is FYNNEI. From the cysteine up to the phenylalanine, the CDR3 has a length of 14 residues. The only DNA kept is the CDR3, 42 bases in frame from the first base. From V the trimming removes 6 bases and from J it removes 5 bases, while the gene matches leave 8 bases of the junction unaccounted for. This sample is part of a study of blood T cell repertoires in COVID-19 (dated by TCRdb to about 2020). In terms of the full investigation: Samples from collaborators originated in the United States, Italy and Spain and spanned both the acute and convalescent phases of COVID-19. The prospective study material was composed of cDNA or gDNA derived from T cells, B-cell-depleted T cells, or PBMCs. The dataset comprised deeply sampled blood TCRbeta repertoires from subjects exposed to, actively infected with, or recovered from COVID-19. The repertoires were made available in a free public database intended to serve as a resource for research on the immune response to SARS-CoV-2. The samples were drawn from the first 160 participants of the ongoing ImmuneRACE study and from more than 1,000 subjects provided by 6 global collaborators. Nearly every sample came with metadata listing a de-identified subject ID, COVID-19 status, age in years and sex. Where available, HLA class I and class II types were obtained from metadata supplied by the sample provider rather than from assay-based typing.

The investigation overall reported the following: The quantity of clinical and demographic metadata differed by source and by participant and was supplied without curation.

In this chain, TRBV2 is recombined with TRBJ2-7; 9 middle bases align to TRBD1. This receptor was taken from a man aged 30 to 39 with COVID-19, enrolled during active disease. The sequenced material came from peripheral blood. CDR3 region: CASRPGTGIDEQYF. Read as DNA, the sequence is TGTGCCAGCAGGCCGGGGACAGGGATCGACGAGCAGTACTTC.